The rows below give T cell receptor beta chains drawn from one sample of a study of T cells expressing NK-cell markers. TCRdb re-called the 5' RACE reads and shows each CDR3 protein once, DNA omitted. The sample has about 390,000 distinct CDR3 sequences. The sample was blood T cells: a sorted CD56 or NKG2C T cell subset, CD4+ or CD8+ T cells, or bulk PBMC T cells (not recorded which). These TCRs come from a woman in her 50s in good health. Each CDR3 is given with its conserved first and last residue.

TRBV12-3/TRBV12-4	TRBJ2-3	CASSFATGTSTDTQYF
TRBV27	TRBJ2-4	CASSPSPTGRGAKGQYF
TRBV6-6	TRBJ2-1	CASSYPGQGDEQFF
TRBV6-2/TRBV6-3	TRBJ2-5	CAARGEEETQYF
TRBV5-1	TRBJ2-1	CASSRQGGHEQFF
TRBV10-2	TRBJ2-5	CASSVGREKETQYF
TRBV7-2	TRBJ1-1	CASSKGSTYKEAFF
TRBV5-4	TRBJ1-3	CASSPDSRSGNTIYF
TRBV20-1	TRBJ2-1	CSARDPGGEQFF
TRBV7-8	TRBJ2-5	CASSLASMKETQYF
TRBV2	TRBJ2-2	CASRGTSGSWVTGELFF
TRBV13	TRBJ1-1	CASSSIRQAQGEAFF
TRBV5-1	TRBJ1-2	CASSPEGQGRDYGYTF
TRBV12-3/TRBV12-4	TRBJ1-6	CASTQGIGSPLHF
TRBV21-1	TRBJ2-3	CASSKGGPDTQYF
TRBV20-1	TRBJ1-1	CSASTGGEMPEAFF
TRBV4-2	TRBJ2-5	CASSQDPRSGETQYF
TRBV10-3	TRBJ1-1	CAIQGAEDTEAFF
TRBV2	TRBJ2-7	CASNPSYEQYF
TRBV29-1	TRBJ1-5	CSVTGIGNQPQHF
TRBV12-3/TRBV12-4	TRBJ1-2	CASSFGLTGDYGYTF
TRBV27	TRBJ2-6	CASSLPWTGTDSGANVLTF
TRBV5-1	TRBJ2-7	CASRSQGRMAEQYF
TRBV7-9	TRBJ2-7	CASSLIREQYF
TRBV29-1	TRBJ2-1	CSHGQGHNNEQFF
TRBV5-1	TRBJ1-1	CASSLTGQSLTTEAFF
TRBV6-5	TRBJ2-7	CASIDTGTRSYEQYF
TRBV28	TRBJ2-3	CASSFPRVGGDTQYF
TRBV7-9	TRBJ2-7	CASSAGLAYYEQYF
TRBV5-1	TRBJ2-3	CASSLRGQGGADTQYF
TRBV5-1	TRBJ2-3	CASSAHLAGGPEDTQYF
TRBV24-1	TRBJ2-3	CATSKGAVDTQYF
TRBV19	TRBJ2-1	CASSQLAGGGNEQFF
TRBV7-2	TRBJ1-1	CASSLYLQANTEAFF
TRBV12-3/TRBV12-4	TRBJ2-1	CASSLPAGGNEQFF
TRBV20-1	TRBJ1-2	CSAPPGGDYGYTF
TRBV7-3	TRBJ2-7	CASSLSGTGFYEQYF
TRBV20-1	TRBJ2-7	CSARDGAGGSTLYEQYF
TRBV5-1	TRBJ2-1	CASGETSFGYNEQFF
TRBV5-1	TRBJ2-7	CASSPGLPREQYF
TRBV10-1	TRBJ2-1	CASSTDSYNEQFF
TRBV7-8	TRBJ2-1	CASSPSGLGALLEQFF
TRBV19	TRBJ1-5	CASSVSNRGNQPQHF
TRBV20-1	TRBJ1-2	CSADPGGSGGYTF
TRBV5-8	TRBJ2-1	CASSSLRQGLWEQFF
TRBV27	TRBJ1-6	CASRRVGSPLHF
TRBV6-5	TRBJ1-2	CASSYLIGSFGVGYTF
TRBV27	TRBJ2-1	CASSKATREGYNEQFF
TRBV20-1	TRBJ2-7	CSASPGGSGDEQYF
TRBV5-6	TRBJ2-2	CASSRDAGGPTGELFF
TRBV20-1	TRBJ2-7	CSAKLGGGGSLYEQYF
TRBV6-5	TRBJ2-7	CASSYGSDVKQYF